The clone carrying this TCR beta chain was counted ten times or more. Amplification of TCR beta CDR3 regions was performed using RNA transcripts as template. The HTBI primer set was used in a first-round RT-PCR of the TCR CDR3. TCRdb re-analysed the multiplex PCR reads in MiXCR, keeping a single row per CDR3 protein. The sample includes 280,000 or so distinct CDR3 sequences, roughly 15% seen only once; the top ten take 30%. These data are taken from a study of T cells in Graves' hyperthyroidism and ophthalmopathy. This CDR3 is 14 amino acids long. Germline values: CDR1 LGHDT, CDR2 YNNKEL (reference sequence). Trimming took off 3 bases at V and 5 bases at J, with 11 bases between the two ends.

The TCR sequence derives from a woman in her forties or fifties with Graves' hyperthyroidism that later progressed to Graves' ophthalmopathy. The chain employs TRBV3-1 and TRBJ2-1; D gene ambiguous. Source material: blood. CDR3 nucleotides: TGTGCCAGCAGCCAGATGGTAGGACACAATGAGCAGTTCTTC. Its translation: CASSQMVGHNEQFF.